The clone carrying this T cell receptor (beta chain) turned up a few times. The germline V and J ends were trimmed by 7 bases and 0 bases, with 14 bases remaining between them. The CDR3 is 14 amino acids. Germline loops: CDR1 SQVTM, CDR2 ANQGSEA. This specimen comes from a study of T cell repertoires in cytomegalovirus infection. MiXCR was run by TCRdb on the reads, yielding one entry per CDR3 protein. The table lists roughly 630,000 distinct CDR3 sequences, 24% of them singletons. J is TRBJ2-3 and V is TRBV29-1; weak D call: TRBD2 (5 bases). This clonotype was sampled from a human donor in good health (CMV status not recorded). Some clones in this sample may be carry-over from other donors' samples. Input material: CD8+ T cells from PBMCs. In DNA form, the CDR3 reads TGCAGCGCTGCCCAGCTAGCCAGCACAGATACGCAGTATTTT. Its translation is CSAAQLASTDTQYF.